Detailed here is one T cell receptor (beta chain). One entry per CDR3 protein, called by TCRdb with MiXCR from the PCR reads. The table records approximately 79,000 distinct CDR3 sequences, roughly 52% of them present only once. The data were obtained in a study of CDR3 diversity in severe acne. J gave up 2 bases and V 5 bases, and 9 bases lay outside the gene matches. Germline loops: CDR1 SGHTA, CDR2 FQGTGA. CDR3 length equals 16 residues. This clonotype originated in a male donor in good health, serving as a control. The sequenced sample consisted of blood. The chain couples TRBV7-3 to TRBJ1-5; 7 nucleotides match TRBD1. The CDR3 here is CASSQTGTDRNQPQHF. In nucleotides, the CDR3 is TGTGCCAGCAGCCAAACCGGGACAGATCGCAATCAGCCCCAGCATTTT.